Reported below is one TCR beta chain. What it binds is not known. This sample was included in a study of shared clonotypes between healthy human individuals. In the study overall: CD4 naive and CD4 memory each took three plates per donor, while CD8 naive took two and CD8 memory one. Study-wide points: Four donors shared about 4.8% of their naive CD4 clonotypes.

Germline V gives CDR1 KGHSH, CDR2 LQKENI. Trimming took 0 bases from V and 9 from J, leaving 9 bases between them. The CDR3 has 13 residues. Those who donated were healthy HIV-negative adults, with no recent acute infections or vaccinations reported. Measured with immunoSEQ multiplex PCR; TCRdb has only the in-frame clones, and not every one. The table shows around 240,000 clones, with about 69% occurring only once. The receptor was isolated from a man aged 25 to 45 in good health. Material for sequencing was memory CD4+ T cells sorted from blood. Regarding subset: CD45RA-negative fraction. The chain is built from TRBV18 and TRBJ2-1; D may be TRBD2 (5 bases). CDR3 amino acids: CASSPPGSSEQFF. In nucleotides, the CDR3 is TGTGCCAGCTCACCACCAGGGAGCAGTGAGCAGTTCTTC. Full variable domain (remainder filled in from reference TRBV18 and TRBJ2-1): NAGVMQNPRHLVRRRGQEARLRCSPMKGHSHVYWYRQLPEEGLKFMVYLQKENIIDESGMPKERFSAEFPKEGPSILRIQQVVRGDSAAYFCASSPPGSSEQFFGPGTRLTVL.